The 11 T cell receptor beta chains below come from one sample, sequenced in a study of T cells in Graves' hyperthyroidism and ophthalmopathy. Amplified TCR beta CDR3 regions derived from RNA transcripts. TCR CDR3 regions were first amplified by RT-PCR with HTBI primers. TCRdb ran MiXCR on the multiplex PCR reads and lists one entry per CDR3 protein. The sample lists a few hundred thousand distinct CDR3 sequences; more than 45% were seen once. Source material: peripheral blood or thyroid tissue (not recorded which). The receptors were gathered from a woman younger than 30 with Graves' hyperthyroidism.

This clonotype was detected ten times or more. The gene calls are TRBV20-1 and TRBJ1-1; 8 nucleotides agree with TRBD1. Germline V gene data show CDR1 as DFQATT and CDR2 as SNEGSKA (reference sequence). This CDR3 spans 16 amino acids. The ends lost 0 bases at V and 1 base at J; junction bases unmatched: 7. CDR3 residues: CSARDPRTGTNTEAFF. The CDR3 bases are TGCAGTGCTAGAGATCCCCGGACAGGGACGAACACTGAAGCTTTCTTT.

This clonotype appeared many times. V is TRBV12-3 or TRBV12-4 and J is TRBJ2-2; D assignment may be TRBD1 or TRBD2 (5 bases each). V was clipped by 5 bases and J by 4 bases, with 14 bases between them. The CDR3 loop spans 15 amino acids. In DNA form, the CDR3 reads TGTGCCAGCAGTGTGGGGGTGAGGGCCACCGGGGAGCTGTTTTTT. This translates into CASSVGVRATGELFF.

The genes are TRBV5-1 and TRBJ2-5; 8 nucleotides align to TRBD1. With V trimmed by 3 bases and J by 2 bases, 12 bases remained unmatched. Germline CDR1 SGHRS, CDR2 YFSETQ. The CDR3 spans 17 residues. The CDR3 nucleotides read TGCGCCAGCAGCTGGGGGACAGGACGTTTGGGGCAAGAGACCCAGTACTTC. It translates to CASSWGTGRLGQETQYF.

V is TRBV27 and J is TRBJ1-2; TRBD1 aligns across 9 bases. The CDR3 loop spans 17 amino acids. The J segment lost 4 bases and the V segment lost 0 bases, leaving 9 bases of the junction unmatched. Germline V gives CDR1 MNHEY, CDR2 SMNVEV (reference sequence). In DNA, the CDR3 is TGTGCCAGCAGTTTATCAGTAATGACAGGGGGGGGCTATGGCTACACCTTC. Its translation: CASSLSVMTGGGYGYTF.

The sample holds many counts of this clonotype. This rearrangement joins TRBV4-3 to TRBJ2-7; no reliable D call. CDR3 length: 13 residues. Between the trimmed V and J ends, which lost 4 bases and 3 bases, there was a span of 10 bases. From germline, CDR1 is LGHNA and CDR2 YSLEER. CDR3: CASSPTQNYEQYF. The CDR3 DNA reads TGCGCCAGCAGCCCTACACAAAACTACGAGCAGTACTTC.

This chain uses TRBV11-1 with TRBJ1-2; the D is unclear. Germline CDR1 reads SGHAT; CDR2 reads FQDESV (reference sequence). The CDR3 extends over 14 amino acids. V lost 5 bases and J 4 bases, leaving 14 bases between the germline ends. CDR3 residues: CASSAYRGIYGYTF. Written as DNA, the CDR3 is TGTGCCAGCAGCGCGTACCGCGGGATCTATGGCTACACCTTC.

The sample holds many counts of this clonotype. The chain is built from TRBV12-3 or TRBV12-4 and TRBJ1-5; 7 nucleotides align to TRBD1. The CDR3 is made up of 16 amino acids. The V and J ends lost 5 bases and 1 base, in that order; junction bases with no gene match: 8. CDR3 in DNA: TGTGCCAGCAGTCGCAACAGGGGAAACAGCAATCAGCCCCAGCATTTT. Its translation is CASSRNRGNSNQPQHF.

The genes are TRBV29-1 and TRBJ1-2; no clear D. The V end lost 3 bases, the J end lost 6 bases, and 8 bases lay between the germline ends. The CDR3 loop spans 11 amino acids. Germline lookup yields CDR1 SQVTM and CDR2 ANQGSEA. The CDR3: CSVDWSHGYTF. The CDR3 bases are TGCAGCGTTGATTGGAGCCATGGCTACACCTTC.

The chain combines TRBV6-1 with TRBJ1-4; perhaps TRBD1 as D (5 bases). The CDR3 sequence is 15 residues long. Trimming stripped 6 bases from V and 10 bases from J, with 21 bases between. Germline assignment: CDR1 MNHNS and CDR2 SASEGT. CDR3 region: CASRAWGGLRGKLFF. Written as DNA, the CDR3 is TGTGCCAGCAGAGCTTGGGGGGGGTTAAGGGGAAAACTGTTTTTT.

Only a few counts were recorded for this clonotype. The chain employs TRBV4-2 and TRBJ2-5, with D possibly matching TRBD2 (5 bases). Germline V gene lookup returns CDR1 LGHNA and CDR2 YNFKEQ. CDR3 length: 15 residues. The V gene lost 1 base and the J gene lost 5 bases, with 14 bases spanning the gap. The CDR3 loop reads CASSQAPGSGETQYF. CDR3 DNA: TGTGCCAGCAGCCAAGCCCCGGGGTCGGGGGAGACCCAGTACTTC.

At least ten counts were recorded for this clonotype. V gene TRBV19 combines with J gene TRBJ1-5; weak D call: TRBD1 (5 bases). Germline CDR1 LNHDA, CDR2 SQIVND (reference sequence). The V end was cut by 7 bases, the J end by 7 bases, with 20 bases between. This CDR3 spans 15 amino acids. The CDR3, as DNA: TGTGCCAGTAACCTGAACAGGTTCTCCTTGCAGCCCCAGCATTTT. As protein: CASNLNRFSLQPQHF.